These 5 T cell receptor beta chains were sequenced from one sample in a study of graft-versus-host responses after intestinal transplantation. Clones were sequenced by immunoSEQ multiplex PCR, and TCRdb holds only the in-frame ones, with some missing. The data hold about 92,000 clones, with about 90% observed a single time. No antigen has been assigned to these receptors. Source: unstimulated CD8+ T cells sorted from spleen or lymph node cells, taken before intestinal transplant. These receptors were collected from a human donor who received an intestinal transplant.

This rearrangement joins TRBV6-6 to TRBJ2-7, with D possibly being TRBD1 or TRBD2 (5 bases each). Deletions cut 4 bases from V and 7 bases from J, with 20 bases between. This CDR3 has 15 amino acids. Germline V lookup: CDR1 MNHNY, CDR2 SVGAGI (reference sequence). In DNA, the CDR3 is TGTGCCAGCAGTTCCGAGCCGGGACCCTACTGGGAGCAGTACTTC. It is translated as CASSSEPGPYWEQYF.

The chain couples TRBV28 to TRBJ2-5, with D hard to call. Near its end, the DNA agrees better with TRBJ2-7, so the J call may be wrong. Germline V gives CDR1 MDHEN, CDR2 SYDVKM. This CDR3 comprises 13 residues. The CDR3 region has the DNA TGTGCCAGCAGTTTATTGTTGGGCGACGAGCAGTACTTC. Translated, it gives CASSLLLGDEQYF.

This clone showed up just once. The same CDR3 also results from other DNA sequences found in this sample. The chain combines TRBV27 with TRBJ2-7; D unresolved. V lost 4 bases and J lost 1, with 2 bases in between. Germline loops: CDR1 MNHEY, CDR2 SMNVEV (reference sequence). This CDR3 has 11 amino acids. The CDR3 spells CASSSSYEQYF. CDR3 DNA: TGTGCCAGCAGTTCGTCCTACGAGCAGTACTTC.

The rearrangement uses TRBV6-1 and TRBJ1-1; D is possibly TRBD1 (6 bases). Trimming took 5 bases from V and 6 from J, leaving 16 bases between them. This CDR3 has 14 residues. The V gene's germline CDR1 is MNHNS and CDR2 SASEGT. DNA of the CDR3: TGTGCCAGCAGTCTGGGACATAGGTTGTCTGAAGCTTTCTTT. Residues: CASSLGHRLSEAFF.

V gene TRBV19 combines with J gene TRBJ1-6; 7 nucleotides agree with TRBD1. The CDR3 is 15 amino acids. CDR1 and CDR2 (germline): LNHDA, SQIVND (reference sequence). V was clipped by 0 bases and J by 10 bases; unmatched bases: 6. CDR3 bases: TGTGCCAGTAGTATAGACCTGACAGGGCTATCACCCCTCCACTTT. Protein product: CASSIDLTGLSPLHF.